This T cell receptor (beta chain) appears in the sequencing data of a study of T cell repertoires in cytomegalovirus infection. Study-level information: HLA-C-restricted CMV epitopes, recently identified, and well-studied HLA-B-restricted ones were used by the study. Indications of both CMV infection and matching HLA type were provided by public TCR beta signatures. Study-wide findings and caveats: It was HLA-C-restricted CMV-specific TCR beta clonotypes that dominated the response ex vivo.

One entry per CDR3 protein, called by TCRdb with MiXCR from the reads. The table lists some 350,000 distinct CDR3 sequences, about 28% of them singletons, with approximately 20% in the top ten. Germline V gene data show CDR1 as MGHRA and CDR2 as YSYEKL. This CDR3 contains 15 residues. A remark on this clonotype: Its antigen remains unidentified. One junction end does not reproduce the germline sequence, and a read error may be involved.

The chain is built from TRBV4-1 and TRBJ2-1; perhaps TRBD2 as D (6 bases). The tail of the sequence fits TRBJ2-7 better, so the J call may be wrong. Source: cultured PBMCs, taken from culture after CMV antigen stimulation. The sequence derives from a human donor in good health (CMV status not recorded). Some clones in this sample may be carry-over from other donors' samples. The chain's CDR3 is CASSTGGVDVNEQYF. The DNA for the CDR3 is TGTGCCAGCAGCACAGGAGGGGTAGACGTAAATGAGCAGTACTTC.